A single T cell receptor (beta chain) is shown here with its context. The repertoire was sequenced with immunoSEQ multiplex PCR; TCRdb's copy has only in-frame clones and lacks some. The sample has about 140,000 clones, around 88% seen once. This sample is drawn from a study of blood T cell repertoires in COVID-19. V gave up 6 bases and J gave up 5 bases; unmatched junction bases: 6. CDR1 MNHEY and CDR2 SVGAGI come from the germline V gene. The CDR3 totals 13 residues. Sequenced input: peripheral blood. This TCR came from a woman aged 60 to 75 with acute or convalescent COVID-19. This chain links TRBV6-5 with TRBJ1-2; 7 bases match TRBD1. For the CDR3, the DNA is TGTGCCAGCAGCACAGGGGAATTATATGGCTACACCTTC. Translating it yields CASSTGELYGYTF.